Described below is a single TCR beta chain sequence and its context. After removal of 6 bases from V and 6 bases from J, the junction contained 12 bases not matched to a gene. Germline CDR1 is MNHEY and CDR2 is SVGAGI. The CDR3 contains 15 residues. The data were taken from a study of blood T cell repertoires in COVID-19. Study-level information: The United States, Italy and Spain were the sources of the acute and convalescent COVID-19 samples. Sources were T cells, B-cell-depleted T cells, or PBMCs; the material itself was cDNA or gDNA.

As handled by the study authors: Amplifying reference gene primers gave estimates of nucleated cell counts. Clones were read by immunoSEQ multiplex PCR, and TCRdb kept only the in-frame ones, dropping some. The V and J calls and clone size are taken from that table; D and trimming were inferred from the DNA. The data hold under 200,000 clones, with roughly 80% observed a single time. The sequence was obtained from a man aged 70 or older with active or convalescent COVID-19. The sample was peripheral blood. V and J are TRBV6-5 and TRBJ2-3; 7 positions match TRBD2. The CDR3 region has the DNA TGTGCCAGCAGACCGGGACTACTTTTATGGGATACGCAGTATTTT. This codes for CASRPGLLLWDTQYF.